These 26 T cell receptor beta chains were sequenced from one sample in a study of control samples from healthy donors and cancer patients. TCRdb's table, derived via immunoSEQ multiplex PCR, lists solely in-frame clones and lacks some. This sample has approximately 84,000 clones, with roughly four fifths found just once. The specimen was blood. The receptors shown here come from a woman aged 60-75 years in good health.

This clone has more than one count but fewer than ten. CDR3 region: CASSRHQGSTGELFF. DNA of the CDR3: TGTGCCAGCAGCAGACATCAGGGCTCCACCGGGGAGCTGTTTTTT. This chain links TRBV7-8 with TRBJ2-2, with D perhaps TRBD1 (5 bases). The CDR3 sequence is 15 residues long. Germline V gene sequence: CDR1 SGHVS, CDR2 FQNEAQ. V lost 5 bases and J lost 4, with 14 bases in between. Full variable domain (rest looked up from reference TRBV7-8 and TRBJ2-2): GAGVSQSPRYKVAKRGQDVALRCDPISGHVSLFWYQQALGQGPEFLTYFQNEAQLDKSGLPSDRFFAERPEGSVSTLKIQRTQQEDSAVYLCASSRHQGSTGELFFGEGSRLTVL.

This clone has just one count. V and J are TRBV10-1 and TRBJ1-6; TRBD1 agrees at 9 bases. The trim removed 4 bases at V and 9 bases at J, leaving 1 base unmatched. Looked up from germline, CDR1 is WNHNN and CDR2 is SYGVQD (reference sequence). The CDR3 is 13 residues long. This CDR3 reads CASSGGQGSPLHF. The CDR3 bases are TGCGCCAGCAGTGGGGGACAGGGTTCACCCCTCCACTTT.

The V gene is TRBV7-2, the J gene TRBJ1-2; D is possibly TRBD1 (5 bases). From germline, CDR1 is SGHTA and CDR2 FQGNSA. This CDR3 has 11 amino acids. V was cut by 3 bases and J by 8 bases, with 7 bases left in between. In DNA, the CDR3 is TGTGCCAGCAGCTTTCAGGGCGGCTACACCTTC. Translation: CASSFQGGYTF. Full variable domain (rest looked up from reference TRBV7-2 and TRBJ1-2): GAGVSQSPSNKVTEKGKDVELRCDPISGHTALYWYRQSLGQGLEFLIYFQGNSAPDKSGLPSDRFSAERTGGSVSTLTIQRTQQEDSAVYLCASSFQGGYTFGSGTRLTVV.

The chain is built from TRBV28 and TRBJ1-3, with unresolved D. The CDR3 has 18 amino acids. V gave up 2 bases and J gave up 0 bases, with 17 bases separating them. CDR1 and CDR2 (germline): MDHEN, SYDVKM. This chain's CDR3 is CASSLTRGLRFSGNTIYF. For the CDR3, the DNA is TGTGCCAGCAGTTTAACCAGAGGACTGAGGTTCTCTGGAAACACCATATATTTT.

This chain joins TRBV5-5 and TRBJ1-6; no reliable D call. CDR3 length equals 16 residues. Germline CDR1 SGHKS, CDR2 YYEKEE (reference sequence). V shed 0 bases and J shed 0 bases, with 7 bases lying between them. CDR3 sequence (DNA): TGTGCCAGCAGCTTGGCCCAGCACTCCTATAATTCACCCCTCCACTTT. Translated: CASSLAQHSYNSPLHF.

V gene TRBV27 combines with J gene TRBJ2-3; 9 positions agree with TRBD2. The CDR3 spans 15 residues. Germline V gene lookup returns CDR1 MNHEY and CDR2 SMNVEV (reference sequence). V shed 6 bases, J shed 5 bases, and the junction held 9 bases outside the gene matches. CDR3 sequence (DNA): TGTGCCAGCAGCAGTAGCGGGAGCGACAGAGATACGCAGTATTTT. Residues: CASSSSGSDRDTQYF.

The chain joins TRBV4-3 to TRBJ2-6; D gene ambiguous. The CDR3 runs to 16 residues. Germline V CDR1 and CDR2: LGHNA, YSLEER. The germline V and J ends were trimmed by 0 bases and 0 bases, with 6 bases remaining between them. CDR3 loop: CASSQDLSSGANVLTF. CDR3 DNA: TGCGCCAGCAGCCAAGACCTGAGCTCTGGGGCCAACGTCCTGACTTTC.

The chain recombines TRBV24-1 with TRBJ2-1; 14 nucleotides match TRBD2. Germline loops: CDR1 KGHDR, CDR2 SFDVKD. Trimming at V came to 0 bases and at J to 3 bases, leaving 3 bases not matched to a gene. The CDR3 is 18 residues long. The CDR3 here is CATSDLWTSGRNYNEQFF. The CDR3 coding sequence is TGTGCCACCAGTGATTTGTGGACTAGCGGGAGGAACTACAATGAGCAGTTCTTC.

The V call is TRBV11-1, the J call TRBJ2-1; TRBD2 agrees at 9 bases. The CDR3 loop spans 15 amino acids. Germline lookup yields CDR1 SGHAT and CDR2 FQDESV (reference sequence). V lost 1 base to trimming and J lost 10 bases; unmatched junction nucleotides: 8. CDR3 bases: TGTGCCAGCAGCTTAGTGGTAGCGGGAGTAGGGGAGCAGTTCTTC. Protein sequence: CASSLVVAGVGEQFF.

V gene TRBV6-1 combines with J gene TRBJ2-3; D might be TRBD1 (5 bases). Germline V lookup: CDR1 MNHNS, CDR2 SASEGT. The CDR3 covers 14 residues. V dropped 7 bases and J dropped 4 bases, with 15 bases sitting between them. CDR3 amino acids: CASTWLEGADTQYF. The CDR3 DNA reads as TGTGCCAGCACTTGGCTAGAAGGGGCAGATACGCAGTATTTT.

The genes are TRBV11-3 and TRBJ2-5, with D uncertain. The CDR3 runs to 13 residues. V lost 1 base to trimming and J lost 7 bases, with 10 bases between them. Germline V gene data show CDR1 as SGHNT and CDR2 as YENEEA. The CDR3 reads CASSLGASTTQYF. The DNA of the CDR3 is TGTGCCAGCAGCTTAGGGGCGTCGACGACCCAGTACTTC. Together with reference TRBV11-3 and TRBJ2-5, the CDR3 gives the full variable domain: EAGVVQSPRYKIIEKKQPVAFWCNPISGHNTLYWYLQNLGQGPELLIRYENEEAVDDSQLPKDRFSAERLKGVDSTLKIQPAELGDSAVYLCASSLGASTTQYFGPGTRLLVL.

The chain carries TRBV19 and TRBJ1-2; 7 nucleotides match TRBD1. J gave up 4 bases and V 5 bases, and 7 bases lay outside the gene matches. Germline CDR1 and CDR2: LNHDA and SQIVND (reference sequence). The CDR3 runs to 14 residues. This CDR3 is CASSGDSWGYGYTF. CDR3 DNA: TGTGCCAGTAGTGGGGACAGCTGGGGCTATGGCTACACCTTC.

A few counts support this clone. The gene calls are TRBV2 and TRBJ1-5, with D possibly being TRBD1 (5 bases). Germline lookup yields CDR1 SNHLY and CDR2 FYNNEI. The germline V and J ends were trimmed by 3 bases and 0 bases, with 12 bases remaining between them. The CDR3 runs 16 residues. The DNA of the CDR3 is TGTGCCAGCAGTGAGGCAGGGACTTATAGCAATCAGCCCCAGCATTTT. Translating gives CASSEAGTYSNQPQHF. Supplemented by reference TRBV2 and TRBJ1-5, the full variable domain reads EPEVTQTPSHQVTQMGQEVILRCVPISNHLYFYWYRQILGQKVEFLVSFYNNEISEKSEIFDDQFSVERPDGSNFTLKIRSTKLEDSAMYFCASSEAGTYSNQPQHFGDGTRLSIL.

The chain uses TRBV6-5 and TRBJ1-2; 7 bases fit TRBD1. V shed 2 bases, J shed 5 bases, and the junction held 8 bases outside the gene matches. This CDR3 spans 15 amino acids. In germline, CDR1 is MNHEY, CDR2 SVGAGI. The CDR3 here is CASSYARDRRYGYTF. CDR3 nucleotides: TGTGCCAGCAGTTACGCCAGGGACAGACGATATGGCTACACCTTC.

This clone has a single count. This sequence joins TRBV7-9 and TRBJ1-2; the D gene is possibly TRBD1 (6 bases). This CDR3 comprises 16 residues. Germline lookup yields CDR1 SEHNR and CDR2 FQNEAQ (reference sequence). The V end was cut by 5 bases, the J end by 3 bases, with 19 bases between. CDR3 nucleotides: TGTGCCAGCAGCCTCACCGGGGGGCGACCGTACTATGGCTACACCTTC. Protein: CASSLTGGRPYYGYTF.

Here the CDR3 reads CASGQQVHQPQHF. The CDR3 DNA sequence: TGTGCCAGCGGTCAACAGGTCCATCAGCCCCAGCATTTT. The chain couples TRBV12-3 or TRBV12-4 to TRBJ1-5; D perhaps matches TRBD1 (5 bases). V shed 8 bases and J shed 5 bases, with 13 bases lying between them. The CDR3 sequence is 13 residues long.

This rearrangement joins TRBV4-3 to TRBJ1-2; D unclear. V gave up 8 bases and J gave up 3 bases, with 16 bases separating them. Germline V gene sequence: CDR1 LGHNA, CDR2 YSLEER. This CDR3 region has 14 residues. The CDR3 here is CASSPTWGHYGYTF. DNA of the CDR3: TGCGCCAGCTCCCCAACGTGGGGTCACTATGGCTACACCTTC.

The chain recombines TRBV5-1 with TRBJ2-7, with D possibly TRBD1 on 6 matching bases. The CDR3 sequence is 15 residues long. CDR1 is SGHRS, CDR2 YFSETQ, per germline. V was pared by 6 bases and J by 5 bases, with 21 bases between. The CDR3: CASKPHGQKNDEQYF. In DNA, the CDR3 is TGCGCCAGCAAACCACACGGACAGAAGAATGACGAGCAGTACTTC.

The genes are TRBV5-1 and TRBJ2-1; TRBD2 matches 11 bases. Germline CDR1 SGHRS, CDR2 YFSETQ. V shed 5 bases and J 9 bases; nucleotides not matched to a gene: 10. The CDR3 extends over 15 amino acids. The CDR3 DNA reads TGCGCCAGCAGGACTAGCGGGATGGGAGGCCTTGAGCAGTTCTTC. Translating gives CASRTSGMGGLEQFF.

The chain carries TRBV9 and TRBJ1-2; no definite D call. CDR3 length: 14 residues. The V end lost 4 bases, the J end lost 3 bases, and 13 bases lay between the germline ends. Germline V gene sequence: CDR1 SGDLS, CDR2 YYNGEE. CDR3 in amino acids: CASSSDGRDYGYTF. In nucleotides, the CDR3 is TGTGCCAGCAGCTCCGACGGGCGGGACTATGGCTACACCTTC.

This chain links TRBV19 with TRBJ2-5, with TRBD2 as a possible D gene (5 bases). The V end lost 6 bases, the J end lost 2 bases, and 10 bases lay between the germline ends. CDR1 and CDR2 (germline): LNHDA, SQIVND (reference sequence). CDR3 length: 13 amino acids. The CDR3 nucleotides are TGTGCCAGTAGGCCGACTAATCAAGAGACCCAGTACTTC. This encodes CASRPTNQETQYF.

This rearrangement joins TRBV5-1 to TRBJ2-7; D is perhaps TRBD2 (6 bases). Trimming took 4 bases from V and 2 from J, leaving 13 bases between them. Germline V gene sequence: CDR1 SGHRS, CDR2 YFSETQ. The CDR3 has 14 residues. CDR3 protein: CASSRLDLTYEQYF. CDR3 DNA: TGCGCCAGCAGCCGACTAGATCTTACCTACGAGCAGTACTTC.

Details on this clone: Mismatch with germline at one junction end may stem from a read error. The chain is built from TRBV19 and TRBJ2-1; unclear D gene. Germline V gene sequence: CDR1 LNHDA, CDR2 SQIVND (reference sequence). The CDR3 sequence is 12 residues long. The chain's CDR3 is CAIPLAHKEQFF. CDR3 sequence (DNA): TGTGCCATTCCTTTGGCCCACAAGGAGCAGTTCTTC. Complete variable domain (other parts from reference TRBV19 and TRBJ2-1): DGGITQSPKYLFRKEGQNVTLSCEQNLNHDAMYWYRQDPGQGLRLIYYSQIVNDFQKGDIAEGYSVSREKKESFPLTVTSAQKNPTAFYLCAIPLAHKEQFFGPGTRLTVL.

This chain uses TRBV29-1 with TRBJ2-2; perhaps TRBD2 as D (5 bases). V was pared by 6 bases and J by 7 bases, with 21 bases between. CDR1 and CDR2 from the germline V gene are SQVTM and ANQGSEA. This CDR3 has 15 residues. CDR3 DNA: TGCAGCGTCCAGCGGTCCGGTAAGCCGAGCGGGGAGCTGTTTTTT. It encodes CSVQRSGKPSGELFF.

This clone appeared a few times. The chain combines TRBV27 with TRBJ2-2; the match to TRBD2 covers 10 bases. Germline trimming cut 6 bases from V and 6 bases from J; bases unmatched to any gene: 7. Germline CDR1 MNHEY, CDR2 SMNVEV (reference sequence). The CDR3 totals 15 residues. The DNA of the CDR3 is TGTGCCAGCAGCCCTAGCGGGAGTACTCCCGGGGAGCTGTTTTTT. Its translation is CASSPSGSTPGELFF.

The rearrangement joins TRBV7-6 to TRBJ1-4; unclear D gene. Germline CDR1 SGHVS, CDR2 FNYEAQ. V lost 3 bases and J lost 2, with 13 bases in between. The CDR3 is made up of 16 amino acids. The CDR3, as DNA: TGTGCCAGCAGCTTGCGCCCGGTTGGCACTAATGAAAAACTGTTTTTT. As protein: CASSLRPVGTNEKLFF.